The rows below give T cell receptor beta chains drawn from one sample of a study of low-dose radiotherapy and immunotherapy resistance in tumors. TCRdb ran MiXCR on the reads and lists one entry per CDR3 protein. The data contain about 60,000 distinct CDR3 sequences, approximately 26% of them singletons. The starting material was PBMCs, obtained before treatment. These receptors originate from a male donor with prostate cancer. The CDR3 runs from the conserved cysteine through the conserved F or W. The D gene is left open where the match is weak. Size is stated for part of the rows, as once, few or many counts, or as a class when the clone is expanded.

j_call cdr3_length d_call clone_size v_call cdr3_nt cdr3_aa
TRBJ2-1 16 TRBD2 many TRBV7-9 TGTGCCAGCAGCTCCGCTAGCGGGAGGGCCTACAATGAGCAGTTCTTC CASSSASGRAYNEQFF
TRBJ2-7 15 TRBD2 many TRBV5-1 TGCGCCAGCAGGTCGGTCGCAGCGGGATCTTACGAGCAGTACTTC CASRSVAAGSYEQYF
TRBJ1-2 12 TRBD1 few TRBV24-1 TGTGCCATCGACAGGGAAAACTATGGCTACACCTTC CAIDRENYGYTF
TRBJ2-7 11 NA NA TRBV7-9 TGTGCCAGCAGCCGACTCTACGAGCAGTACTTC CASSRLYEQYF
TRBJ1-5 15 NA many TRBV20-1 TGCAGTGCTAGAGACGAAGAGCCGGGAAATCAGCCCCAGCATTTT CSARDEEPGNQPQHF
TRBJ1-1 12 NA many TRBV5-5 TGTGCCAGCAGCTTGGCCTACACTGAAGCTTTCTTT CASSLAYTEAFF
TRBJ2-5 14 NA many TRBV5-5 TGTGCCAGCAGCTTGGAGGTCAGTCAAGAGACCCAGTACTTC CASSLEVSQETQYF
TRBJ2-7 20 NA NA TRBV13 NA CASSIYLCSVEWTGSYEQYF
TRBJ2-6 18 TRBD2 many TRBV11-2 TGTGCCAGCAGCTCATACAGGGACGGGGGGGTGGGGGCCAACGTCCTGACTTTC CASSSYRDGGVGANVLTF
TRBJ1-1 12 NA many TRBV19 TGTGCCAGTACCCGGGGAGCCACTGAAGCTTTCTTT CASTRGATEAFF
TRBJ2-7 16 NA many TRBV4-1 TGCGCCAGCAGCCAAGTAACGGGGGCGATTCCCTACGAGCAGTACTTC CASSQVTGAIPYEQYF
TRBJ2-7 17 TRBD1 NA TRBV6-1 TGTGCCAGCAGTGAATACCCTACCGGGACAGGGGAAAACGAGCAGTACTTC CASSEYPTGTGENEQYF
TRBJ2-7 15 NA many TRBV28 TGTGCCAGCAGTCCGACCGGACCGGATCCTATCGAGCAGTACTTC CASSPTGPDPIEQYF
TRBJ2-3 13 NA few TRBV24-1 TGTGCCACCAGTGAGGTCAGCACAGATACGCAGTATTTT CATSEVSTDTQYF
TRBJ2-7 12 TRBD2 few TRBV28 TGTGCCACCTCGGGAGGGGGCTACGAGCAGTACTTC CATSGGGYEQYF
TRBJ1-1 15 TRBD1 many TRBV3-1 TGTGCCAGCAGCCAACGACAGGGGAGGAACACTGAAGCTTTCTTT CASSQRQGRNTEAFF
TRBJ2-5 14 TRBD1 many TRBV7-2 TGTGCCAGCAGCTCCGGACAGGGGACGGAGACCCAGTACTTC CASSSGQGTETQYF
TRBJ1-3 14 NA many TRBV12-3/TRBV12-4 TGTGCCAGCAGTAAACAGGGATCTGGAAACACCATATATTTT CASSKQGSGNTIYF
TRBJ1-6 15 NA many TRBV5-5 TGTGCCAGCAGCTTTACCCATGTAAAAGATTCACCCCTCCACTTT CASSFTHVKDSPLHF
TRBJ2-1 12 NA many TRBV29-1 TGCAGCGTTGAGGACAGCTACAATGAGCAGTTCTTC CSVEDSYNEQFF
TRBJ1-2 13 NA NA TRBV4-1 TGCGCCAGCAGCCAAGACAGAAACTATGGCTACACCTTC CASSQDRNYGYTF
TRBJ2-1 12 NA many TRBV19 TGTGCCAGTAGTGTCAGGAAAGATGAGCAGTTCTTC CASSVRKDEQFF
TRBJ2-7 12 NA many TRBV20-1 TGCAGTGCTAGCCAGGGGGGGGACGAGCAGTACTTC CSASQGGDEQYF
TRBJ1-1 11 NA many TRBV28 TGTGCCAGCAGTGGGAACACTGAAGCTTTCTTT CASSGNTEAFF